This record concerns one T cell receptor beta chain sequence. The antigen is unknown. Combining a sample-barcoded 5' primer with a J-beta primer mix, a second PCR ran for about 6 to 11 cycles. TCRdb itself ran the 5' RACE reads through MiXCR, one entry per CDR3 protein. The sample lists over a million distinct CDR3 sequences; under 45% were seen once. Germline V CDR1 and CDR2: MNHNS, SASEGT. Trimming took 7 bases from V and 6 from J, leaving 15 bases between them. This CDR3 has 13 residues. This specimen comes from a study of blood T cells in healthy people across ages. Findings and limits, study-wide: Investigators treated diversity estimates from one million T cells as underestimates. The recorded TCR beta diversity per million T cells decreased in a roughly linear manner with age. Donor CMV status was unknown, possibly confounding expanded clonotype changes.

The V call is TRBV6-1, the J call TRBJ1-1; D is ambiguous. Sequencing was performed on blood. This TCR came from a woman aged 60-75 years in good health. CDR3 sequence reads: CASTPNIGAEAFF. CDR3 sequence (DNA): TGTGCCAGCACCCCGAATATTGGGGCTGAAGCTTTCTTT.